Detailed here is one T cell receptor beta chain. Germline assignment: CDR1 MNHEY and CDR2 SMNVEV (reference sequence). CDR3 length: 14 amino acids. Trimming took 3 bases from V and 7 from J; bases not matched to a gene: 7. The data were obtained in a study of blood T cell repertoires in COVID-19. Across the whole study: The United States, Italy and Spain were the sources of the acute and convalescent COVID-19 samples.

In the source study's methods: Quantification of nucleated cells was approximated via reference gene primer amplification. The assay was immunoSEQ multiplex PCR, and TCRdb's table has in-frame clones only and misses some. The V and J calls and the clone size are those of that table, but D and trimming were determined from the DNA. Among about 120,000 clones listed, approximately 70% were seen once. The clonotype comes from a woman aged 70-85 years with acute or convalescent COVID-19. This chain uses TRBV27 with TRBJ2-7; 9 bases match TRBD2. The specimen was peripheral blood. CDR3 nucleotides: TGTGCCAGCAGTTTCGTAGCGGGAGCTGGGGAGCAGTACTTC. This translates into CASSFVAGAGEQYF.